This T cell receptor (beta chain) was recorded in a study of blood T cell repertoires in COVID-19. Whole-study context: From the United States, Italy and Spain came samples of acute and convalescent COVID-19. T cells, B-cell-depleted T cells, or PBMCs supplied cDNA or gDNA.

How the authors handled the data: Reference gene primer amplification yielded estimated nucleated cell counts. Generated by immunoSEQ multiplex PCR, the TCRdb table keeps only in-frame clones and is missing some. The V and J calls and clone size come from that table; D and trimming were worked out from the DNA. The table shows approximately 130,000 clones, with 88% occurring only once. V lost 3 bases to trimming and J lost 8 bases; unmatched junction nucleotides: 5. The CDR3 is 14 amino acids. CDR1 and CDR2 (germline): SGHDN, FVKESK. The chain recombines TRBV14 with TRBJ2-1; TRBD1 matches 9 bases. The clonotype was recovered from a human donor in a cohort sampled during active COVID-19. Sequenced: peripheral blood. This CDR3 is CASSQGQGAYEQFF. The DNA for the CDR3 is TGTGCCAGCAGCCAGGGACAGGGAGCATATGAGCAGTTCTTC.